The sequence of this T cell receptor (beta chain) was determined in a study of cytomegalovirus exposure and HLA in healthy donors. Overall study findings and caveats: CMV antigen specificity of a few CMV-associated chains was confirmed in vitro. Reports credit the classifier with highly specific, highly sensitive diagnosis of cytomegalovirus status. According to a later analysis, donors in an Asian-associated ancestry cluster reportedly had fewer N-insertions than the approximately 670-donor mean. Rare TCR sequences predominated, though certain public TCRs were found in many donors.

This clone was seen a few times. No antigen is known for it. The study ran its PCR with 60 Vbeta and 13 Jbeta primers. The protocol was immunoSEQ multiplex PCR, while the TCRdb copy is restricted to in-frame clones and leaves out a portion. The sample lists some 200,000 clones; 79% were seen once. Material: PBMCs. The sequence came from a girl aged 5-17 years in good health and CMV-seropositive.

CDR3 loop: CASSPGTGVFQPQHF. The CDR3 DNA reads as TGTGCCAGCAGCCCGGGGACAGGGGTTTTTCAGCCCCAGCATTTT. The chain combines TRBV5-6 with TRBJ1-5, with TRBD1 identical over 10 bases. This CDR3 is 15 amino acids long. The junction had 7 bases not matched to a gene; V was cut back by 4 bases and J by 6 bases. Germline V gene lookup returns CDR1 SGHDT and CDR2 YYEEEE.